The TCR beta chain described here comes from a study of shared clonotypes between healthy human individuals. Study-level background: Donors consisted of a couple of women and a few men between 18 and 49. Every donor yielded three CD4 naive, three CD4 memory, two CD8 naive and one CD8 memory plate. Study-wide findings and caveats: The generation probabilities recorded for non-shared clonotypes fell below those of clonotypes shared by all four donors. Naive CD4 clonotypes were shared across several donors at 4.5% to 6%.

With 2 bases removed from V and 4 bases from J, the gap between germline ends came to 12 bases. Germline V gene sequence: CDR1 MNHNS, CDR2 SASEGT. The CDR3 loop spans 14 amino acids. Clones were sequenced by immunoSEQ multiplex PCR, and TCRdb holds only the in-frame ones, with some missing. The sample consists of 110,000 or so clones, about two thirds of them appearing once. This clone has at least ten counts. What it recognizes is unknown. The chain recombines TRBV6-1 with TRBJ2-7, with a possible D match to TRBD2 (5 bases). The source material was memory CD8+ T cells sorted from blood. Subset here: CD45RO+ cells pooled with CCR7-negative TemRA cells. The clonotype was recovered from a young woman in good health. In DNA, the CDR3 is TGTGCCAGCAGTGAAACAGCGGAGATTTACGAGCAGTACTTC. This codes for CASSETAEIYEQYF.